The clone carrying this TCR beta chain was counted between two and nine times. The antigen is not known. A much larger clone lies one base from this, so it may be a read error. The conserved closing phenylalanine or tryptophan is absent in this CDR3, likely reflecting a read error. Transcripts of RNA were the source for amplifying TCR beta CDR3 regions. First-round RT-PCR relied on HTBI primers, and a second-round multiplex PCR came next. Via MiXCR, TCRdb re-called the multiplex PCR reads, giving one row per CDR3 protein. Of more than 1,000,000 distinct CDR3 sequences in the sample, 35% to 45% were seen once. Germline V gene lookup returns CDR1 SGHTA and CDR2 FQGNSA. V was pared by 3 bases and J by 0 bases, with 12 bases between. The CDR3 has 15 amino acids. These data are taken from a study of Graves' ophthalmopathy and Graves' hyperthyroidism. Study background: Calling hyperthyroidism stable required that no ophthalmopathy show up within 18 months of follow-up.

Study-level points and caveats: The model's ophthalmopathy progression predictions had approximately 71% sensitivity and over 72% specificity. Clonotypes were expanded in thyroid at above 0.001 frequency, and most also appeared in blood. Distinction of ophthalmopathy from stable hyperthyroidism by a 13-signature model reached almost 90% sensitivity and roughly 81% specificity.

The receptor comes from an adult man with Graves' hyperthyroidism. The chain has TRBV7-2 and TRBJ2-7; D unresolved. Sequences were obtained from peripheral blood or thyroid tissue (not recorded which). The CDR3 DNA reads as TGTGCCAGCAGCTTGCGTCAGTCTAGCTCCTACGAGCAGTACCTC. This encodes CASSLRQSSSYEQYL.